Following are 14 T cell receptor beta chains from one sample sequenced in a study of Graves' ophthalmopathy and Graves' hyperthyroidism. RNA transcripts served as template for amplifying TCR beta CDR3 sequences. HTBI primers primed a first-round RT-PCR, and a second-round multiplex PCR followed. Each CDR3 protein is one row after TCRdb ran MiXCR on the multiplex PCR reads. Altogether around 1,000,000 distinct CDR3 sequences are present, roughly two fifths being singletons, with the ten largest covering 11%. Sequences were obtained from peripheral blood or thyroid tissue (not recorded which). The receptors were sampled from an adult man with Graves' hyperthyroidism.

The table lists this clonotype with many counts. This chain joins TRBV10-1 and TRBJ1-1; 7 nucleotides align to TRBD1. The V and J ends lost 5 bases and 4 bases, in that order; junction bases with no gene match: 7. Germline CDR1 and CDR2: WNHNN and SYGVQD (reference sequence). This CDR3 is 14 amino acids long. The CDR3 spells CASSTTGTGTEAFF. The CDR3 region has the DNA TGCGCCAGCAGTACGACAGGGACGGGCACTGAAGCTTTCTTT.

This clonotype showed up many times. The chain recombines TRBV7-2 with TRBJ1-4, with D tentatively TRBD1 (6 bases). The V gene lost 5 bases and the J gene lost 8 bases, with 18 bases spanning the gap. This CDR3 region has 15 residues. Germline lookup yields CDR1 SGHTA and CDR2 FQGNSA. CDR3 residues: CASSHLGAREEKLFF. The CDR3 region has the DNA TGTGCCAGCAGCCATCTGGGGGCCCGGGAGGAAAAACTGTTTTTT.

This sequence joins TRBV7-3 and TRBJ1-5; 7 nucleotides agree with TRBD1. The CDR3 consists of 15 residues. The germline V gene encodes CDR1 SGHTA and CDR2 FQGTGA. Germline trimming cut 5 bases from V and 5 bases from J; bases unmatched to any gene: 9. In nucleotides, the CDR3 is TGTGCCAGCAGCACGGGACAGTCGGCAGATCAGCCCCAGCATTTT. Protein: CASSTGQSADQPQHF.

The chain couples TRBV7-9 to TRBJ1-3, with 7 bases fitting TRBD1. Germline V CDR1 and CDR2: SEHNR, FQNEAQ (reference sequence). CDR3 length: 16 residues. The junction had 6 bases not matched to a gene; V was cut back by 1 base and J by 3 bases. CDR3 region: CASSLVGTAIGNTIYF. The CDR3 DNA follows: TGTGCCAGCAGCTTAGTCGGGACAGCGATTGGAAACACCATATATTTT.

This clonotype was seen more than once but under ten times. The DNA of the CDR3 is TGTGCCAGCCACCCCACCCCTGGCAGGGCCGGCCAAGAGACCCAGTACTTC. This gives the protein CASHPTPGRAGQETQYF. The chain links TRBV28 to TRBJ2-5; a weak D match, TRBD1 (5 bases). There are 17 residues in the CDR3. The germline V gene encodes CDR1 MDHEN and CDR2 SYDVKM. Between the trimmed V and J ends, which lost 8 bases and 1 base, there was a span of 23 bases. Full variable domain (outside the CDR3, taken from reference TRBV28 and TRBJ2-5): DVKVTQSSRYLVKRTGEKVFLECVQDMDHENMFWYRQDPGLGLRLIYFSYDVKMKEKGDIPEGYSVSREKKERFSLILESASTNQTSMYLCASHPTPGRAGQETQYFGPGTRLLVL.

To note about this clonotype: The junction departs from germline at one end; a sequencing error may be responsible. V and J are TRBV11-2 and TRBJ2-5; 10 bases line up with TRBD1. Germline-derived CDR1 and CDR2 are SGHAT and FQNNGV. The CDR3 extends over 15 amino acids. The CDR3 DNA is TGCGCCAGCAGCCCCGTGGGACAGGGGAAGGAGACCCAGTACTTC. It codes for CASSPVGQGKETQYF.

In its sample, this clonotype was seen a few times. CDR3 in DNA: TGTGCCAGCAGCTTAGGAGGTGGTGGGGGGGCCTATAATTCACCCCTCCACTTT. The encoded protein is CASSLGGGGGAYNSPLHF. The rearrangement uses TRBV13 and TRBJ1-6; weak D call: TRBD1 (5 bases). This CDR3 is 18 amino acids long. Trimming removed 0 bases at V and 2 bases at J, with 14 bases between. CDR1 and CDR2 from the germline V gene are PRHDT and FYEKMQ (reference sequence).

Only a few counts were recorded for this clonotype. The V and J genes are TRBV5-1 and TRBJ1-2; TRBD1 matches at 7 bases. The CDR3 sequence is 15 residues long. CDR1 is SGHRS and CDR2 is YFSETQ in the germline V gene. V lost 1 base, J lost 1 base, and 4 bases stayed unmatched. CDR3 nucleotide sequence: TGCGCCAGCAGCTTGAGCCGACAGGGTAACTATGGCTACACCTTC. Protein product: CASSLSRQGNYGYTF.

The J gene is TRBJ1-2, the V gene TRBV10-1; D remains ambiguous. This CDR3 region has 12 residues. Germline values: CDR1 WNHNN, CDR2 SYGVQD (reference sequence). V was clipped by 3 bases and J by 3 bases, with 5 bases between them. The CDR3 DNA follows: TGCGCCAGCAGTGATTTTGACTATGGCTACACCTTC. Amino acids: CASSDFDYGYTF.

The chain combines TRBV11-3 with TRBJ2-2, with D unresolved. Per the germline V gene, CDR1 is SGHNT and CDR2 is YENEEA. V was pared by 6 bases and J by 0 bases, with 11 bases between. CDR3 length: 15 residues. In DNA, the CDR3 is TGTGCCAGCAGTTATAATCAGCCGAACACCGGGGAGCTGTTTTTT. Translating it yields CASSYNQPNTGELFF.

This clonotype appeared a few times. This rearrangement joins TRBV7-2 to TRBJ1-3, with a weak D call TRBD1 (5 bases). Germline assignment: CDR1 SGHTA and CDR2 FQGNSA. The CDR3 consists of 15 residues. With 0 bases removed from V and 4 bases from J, the gap between germline ends came to 10 bases. The CDR3 is CASSLARGSGNTIYF. CDR3 coding DNA: TGTGCCAGCAGCTTAGCGCGGGGGTCCGGAAACACCATATATTTT. The full variable domain, in which reference TRBV7-2 and TRBJ1-3 provide the parts outside the CDR3, is GAGVSQSPSNKVTEKGKDVELRCDPISGHTALYWYRQSLGQGLEFLIYFQGNSAPDKSGLPSDRFSAERTGGSVSTLTIQRTQQEDSAVYLCASSLARGSGNTIYFGEGSWLTVV.

This clonotype was picked up a small number of times. The V and J genes are TRBV13 and TRBJ2-5, with 10 bases fitting TRBD1. The CDR3 loop spans 14 amino acids. After removal of 5 bases from V and 12 bases from J, the junction contained 12 bases not matched to a gene. Germline V lookup: CDR1 PRHDT, CDR2 FYEKMQ (reference sequence). The DNA for the CDR3 is TGTGCCAGCAGCCTCCCGGGGACAGGGGACCGCAAGTACTTC. Its translation is CASSLPGTGDRKYF. The full variable domain, with the rest looked up from reference TRBV13 and TRBJ2-5, is AAGVIQSPRHLIKEKRETATLKCYPIPRHDTVYWYQQGPGQDPQFLISFYEKMQSDKGSIPDRFSAQQFSDYHSELNMSSLELGDSALYFCASSLPGTGDRKYFGPGTRLLVL.

This clonotype was seen only once. The chain has TRBV7-8 and TRBJ1-6; possibly TRBD1 for D (5 bases). The CDR3 consists of 15 residues. Germline V lookup: CDR1 SGHVS, CDR2 FQNEAQ. V lost 6 bases and J lost 9, with 18 bases in between. The chain's CDR3 is CASRSGVGVASPLHF. CDR3 coding DNA: TGTGCCAGCAGGTCTGGGGTAGGGGTCGCTTCACCCCTCCACTTT.

In regard to this clonotype: This may be a read error: a much more frequent sequence differs by one nucleotide. Here the CDR3 omits its conserved ending phenylalanine or tryptophan, so a read error is the likely source. The V call is TRBV5-1, the J call TRBJ1-1, with D perhaps TRBD1 (5 bases). The CDR3 extends over 13 amino acids. Germline assignment: CDR1 SGHRS and CDR2 YFSETQ. CDR3 sequence reads: CASSEGPSAEAFL. The CDR3 DNA is TGTGCCAGCAGCGAGGGACCTAGCGCTGAAGCTTTCCTT.